The rows below give T cell receptor beta chains drawn from one sample of a study of blood T cell repertoires in COVID-19. The assay was immunoSEQ multiplex PCR, and TCRdb's table has in-frame clones only and misses some. Of 50,000 to 65,000 clones in the sample, 91% were seen once. Input material: peripheral blood. The receptors derive from an older woman with active or convalescent COVID-19. Each CDR3 is given with its conserved first and last residue. A row's size may be missing; if present it is once, few, many or a size class.

TRBV12-5 NA CASGSGTGRGYTF
TRBV15 NA CATSRDNTVANTGELFF
TRBV19 NA CASSTTDYSYEQYF
TRBV6-6 NA CARGFRGIQQYF
TRBV5-1 NA CASSLGDSGGGETQYF
TRBV6-5 once CASSSFIGRDAEAFF
TRBV5-1 NA CASSLEGRVQPQHF
TRBV6-5 NA CASSYSSGAPYEQYF
TRBV11-2 NA CASRETGDPLPYGYTF
TRBV6-2/TRBV6-3 NA CASSHDTRYTEAFF